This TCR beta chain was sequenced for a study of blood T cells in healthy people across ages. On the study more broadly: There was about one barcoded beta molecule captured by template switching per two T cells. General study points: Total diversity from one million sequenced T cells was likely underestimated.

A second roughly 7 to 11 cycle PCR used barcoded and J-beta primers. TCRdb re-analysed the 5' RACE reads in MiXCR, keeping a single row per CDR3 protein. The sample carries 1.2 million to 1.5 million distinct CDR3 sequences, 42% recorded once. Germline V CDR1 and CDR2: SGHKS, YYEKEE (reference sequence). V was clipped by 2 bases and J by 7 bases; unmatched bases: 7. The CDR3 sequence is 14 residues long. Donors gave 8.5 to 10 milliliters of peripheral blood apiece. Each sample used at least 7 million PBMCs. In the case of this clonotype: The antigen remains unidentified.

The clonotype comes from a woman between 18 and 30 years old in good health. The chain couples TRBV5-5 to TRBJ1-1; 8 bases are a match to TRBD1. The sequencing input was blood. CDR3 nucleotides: TGTGCCAGCAGCTTCAGACAGGGGTTCGGTGAAGCTTTCTTT. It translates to CASSFRQGFGEAFF.